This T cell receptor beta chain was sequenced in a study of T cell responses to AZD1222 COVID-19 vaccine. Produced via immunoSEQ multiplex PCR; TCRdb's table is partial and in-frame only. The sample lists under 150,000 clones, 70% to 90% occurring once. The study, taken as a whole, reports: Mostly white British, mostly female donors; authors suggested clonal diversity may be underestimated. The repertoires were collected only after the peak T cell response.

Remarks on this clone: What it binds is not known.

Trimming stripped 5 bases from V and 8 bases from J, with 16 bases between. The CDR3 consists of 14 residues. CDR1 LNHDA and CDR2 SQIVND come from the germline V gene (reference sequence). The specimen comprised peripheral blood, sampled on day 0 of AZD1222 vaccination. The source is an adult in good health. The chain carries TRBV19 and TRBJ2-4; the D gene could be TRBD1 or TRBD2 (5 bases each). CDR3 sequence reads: CASSYPTRGDIQYF. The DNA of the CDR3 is TGTGCCAGTAGTTACCCGACCCGAGGGGACATTCAGTACTTC.